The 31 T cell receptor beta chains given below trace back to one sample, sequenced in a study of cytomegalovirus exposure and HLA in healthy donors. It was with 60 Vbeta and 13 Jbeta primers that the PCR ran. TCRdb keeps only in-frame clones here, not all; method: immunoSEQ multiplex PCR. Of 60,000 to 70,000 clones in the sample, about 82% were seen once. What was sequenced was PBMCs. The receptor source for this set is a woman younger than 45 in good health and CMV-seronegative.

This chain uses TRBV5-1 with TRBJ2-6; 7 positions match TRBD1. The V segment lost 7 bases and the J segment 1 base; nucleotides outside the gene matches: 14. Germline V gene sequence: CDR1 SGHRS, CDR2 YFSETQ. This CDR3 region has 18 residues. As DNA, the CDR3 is TGCGCCAGCGGTCAGAGTACCGGGACAGCGTCTGGGGCCAACGTCCTGACTTTC. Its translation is CASGQSTGTASGANVLTF.

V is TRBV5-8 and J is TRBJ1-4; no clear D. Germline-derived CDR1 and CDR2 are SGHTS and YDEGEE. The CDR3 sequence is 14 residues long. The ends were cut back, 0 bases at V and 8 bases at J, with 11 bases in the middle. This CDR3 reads CASSLGREREKLFF. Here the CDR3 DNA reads TGTGCCAGCAGCTTGGGTCGGGAGCGGGAAAAACTGTTTTTT.

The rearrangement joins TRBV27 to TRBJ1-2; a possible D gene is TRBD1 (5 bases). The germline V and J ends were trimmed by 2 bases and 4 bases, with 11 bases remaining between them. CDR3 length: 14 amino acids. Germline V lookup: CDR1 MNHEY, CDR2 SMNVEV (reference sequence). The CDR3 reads CASSLRGVGYGYTF. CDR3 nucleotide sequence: TGTGCCAGCAGTTTAAGGGGCGTCGGCTATGGCTACACCTTC.

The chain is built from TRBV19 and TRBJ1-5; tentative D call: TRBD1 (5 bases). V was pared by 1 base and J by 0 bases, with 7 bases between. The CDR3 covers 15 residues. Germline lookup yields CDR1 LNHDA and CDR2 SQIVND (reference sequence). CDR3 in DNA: TGTGCCAGTAGTATAGGGACACTTAGCAATCAGCCCCAGCATTTT. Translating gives CASSIGTLSNQPQHF. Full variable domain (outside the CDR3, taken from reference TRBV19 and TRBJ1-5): DGGITQSPKYLFRKEGQNVTLSCEQNLNHDAMYWYRQDPGQGLRLIYYSQIVNDFQKGDIAEGYSVSREKKESFPLTVTSAQKNPTAFYLCASSIGTLSNQPQHFGDGTRLSIL.

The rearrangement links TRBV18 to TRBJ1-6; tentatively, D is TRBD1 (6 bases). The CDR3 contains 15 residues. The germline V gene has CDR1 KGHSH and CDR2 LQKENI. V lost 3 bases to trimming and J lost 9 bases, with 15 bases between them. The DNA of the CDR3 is TGTGCCAGCTCACCCCAGAGGGGGGGAGGTTCACCCCTCCACTTT. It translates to CASSPQRGGGSPLHF. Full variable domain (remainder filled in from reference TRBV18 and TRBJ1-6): NAGVMQNPRHLVRRRGQEARLRCSPMKGHSHVYWYRQLPEEGLKFMVYLQKENIIDESGMPKERFSAEFPKEGPSILRIQQVVRGDSAAYFCASSPQRGGGSPLHFGNGTRLTVT.

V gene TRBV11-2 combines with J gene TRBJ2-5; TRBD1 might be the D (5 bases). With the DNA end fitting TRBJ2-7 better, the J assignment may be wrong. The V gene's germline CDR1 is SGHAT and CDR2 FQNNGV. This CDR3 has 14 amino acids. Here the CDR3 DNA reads TGTGCCAGCAGCTTAGTATCAGGGCCTTACGAGCAGTACTTC. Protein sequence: CASSLVSGPYEQYF.

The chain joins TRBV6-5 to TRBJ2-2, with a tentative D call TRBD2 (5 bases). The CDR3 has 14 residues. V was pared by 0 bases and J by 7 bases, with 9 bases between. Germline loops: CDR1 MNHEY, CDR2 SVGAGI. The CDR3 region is CASSYSSGYGELFF. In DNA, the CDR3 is TGTGCCAGCAGTTACTCGTCGGGGTACGGGGAGCTGTTTTTT.

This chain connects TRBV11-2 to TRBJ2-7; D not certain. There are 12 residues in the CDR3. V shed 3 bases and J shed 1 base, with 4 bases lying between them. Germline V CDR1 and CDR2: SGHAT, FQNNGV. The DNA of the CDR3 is TGTGCCAGCAGCTTCGAGTCCTACGAGCAGTACTTC. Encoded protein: CASSFESYEQYF. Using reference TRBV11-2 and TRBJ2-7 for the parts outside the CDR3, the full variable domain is EAGVAQSPRYKIIEKRQSVAFWCNPISGHATLYWYQQILGQGPKLLIQFQNNGVVDDSQLPKDRFSAERLKGVDSTLKIQPAKLEDSAVYLCASSFESYEQYFGPGTRLTVT.

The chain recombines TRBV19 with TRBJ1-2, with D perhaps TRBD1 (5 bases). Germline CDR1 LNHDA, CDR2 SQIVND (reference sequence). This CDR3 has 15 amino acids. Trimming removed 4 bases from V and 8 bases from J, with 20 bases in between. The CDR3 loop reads CASSNRDYTLQGYTF. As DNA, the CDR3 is TGTGCCAGTAGTAATCGGGACTATACTCTGCAGGGCTACACCTTC.

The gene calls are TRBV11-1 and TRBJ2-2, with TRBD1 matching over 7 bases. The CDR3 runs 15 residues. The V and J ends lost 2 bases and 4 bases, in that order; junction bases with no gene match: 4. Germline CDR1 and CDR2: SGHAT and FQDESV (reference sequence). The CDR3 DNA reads TGTGCCAGCAGCTTACTGCCAGGGGGCACCGGGGAGCTGTTTTTT. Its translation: CASSLLPGGTGELFF.

The CDR3 reads CASSHMDYRSSYNEQFF. In DNA form, the CDR3 reads TGTGCCAGCAGCCACATGGACTACCGAAGCTCCTACAATGAGCAGTTCTTC. The J gene is TRBJ2-1, the V gene TRBV5-4, with D tentatively TRBD2 (6 bases). The V end lost 4 bases, the J end lost 0 bases, and 17 bases lay between the germline ends. Germline CDR1 is SGHNT and CDR2 is YYREEE (reference sequence). CDR3 length: 17 residues.

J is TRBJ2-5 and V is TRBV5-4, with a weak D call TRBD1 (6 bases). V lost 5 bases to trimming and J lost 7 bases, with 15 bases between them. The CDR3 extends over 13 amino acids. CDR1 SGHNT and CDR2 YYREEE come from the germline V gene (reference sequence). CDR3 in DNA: TGTGCCAGCAGGTCGGGACAAGCAATGACCCAGTACTTC. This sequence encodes CASRSGQAMTQYF. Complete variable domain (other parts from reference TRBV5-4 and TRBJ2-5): ETGVTQSPTHLIKTRGQQVTLRCSSQSGHNTVSWYQQALGQGPQFIFQYYREEENGRGNFPPRFSGLQFPNYSSELNVNALELDDSALYLCASRSGQAMTQYFGPGTRLLVL.

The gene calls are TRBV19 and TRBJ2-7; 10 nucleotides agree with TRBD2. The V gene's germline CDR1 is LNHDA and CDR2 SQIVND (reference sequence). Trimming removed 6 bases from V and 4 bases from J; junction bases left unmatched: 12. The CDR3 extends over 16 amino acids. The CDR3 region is CASSISGGSRHYEQYF. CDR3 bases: TGTGCCAGTAGCATTAGCGGGGGGTCGCGCCATTACGAGCAGTACTTC.

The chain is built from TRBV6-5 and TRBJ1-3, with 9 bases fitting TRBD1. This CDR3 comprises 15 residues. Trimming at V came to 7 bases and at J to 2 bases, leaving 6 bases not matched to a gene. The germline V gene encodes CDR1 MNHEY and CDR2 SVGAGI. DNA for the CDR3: TGTGCCAGCATCATGGACAGGGGAACTGGAAACACCATATATTTT. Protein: CASIMDRGTGNTIYF.

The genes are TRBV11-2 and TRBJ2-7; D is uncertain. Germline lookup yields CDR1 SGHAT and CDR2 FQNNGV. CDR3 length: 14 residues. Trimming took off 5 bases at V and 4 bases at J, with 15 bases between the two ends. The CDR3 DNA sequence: TGTGCCAGCAGCGTTGGTGTGAGTCGGTACGAGCAGTACTTC. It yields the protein CASSVGVSRYEQYF.

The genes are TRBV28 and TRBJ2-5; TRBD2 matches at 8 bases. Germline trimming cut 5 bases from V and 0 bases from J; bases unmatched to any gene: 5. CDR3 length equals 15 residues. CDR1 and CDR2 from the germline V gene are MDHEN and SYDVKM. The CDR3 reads CASSPPGGYQETQYF. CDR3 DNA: TGTGCCAGCAGTCCCCCGGGGGGGTACCAAGAGACCCAGTACTTC.

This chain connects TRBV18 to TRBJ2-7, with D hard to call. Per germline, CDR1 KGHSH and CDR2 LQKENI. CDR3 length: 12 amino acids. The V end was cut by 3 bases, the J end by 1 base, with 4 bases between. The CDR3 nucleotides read TGTGCCAGCTCACCCCCTTCCTACGAGCAGTACTTC. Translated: CASSPPSYEQYF.

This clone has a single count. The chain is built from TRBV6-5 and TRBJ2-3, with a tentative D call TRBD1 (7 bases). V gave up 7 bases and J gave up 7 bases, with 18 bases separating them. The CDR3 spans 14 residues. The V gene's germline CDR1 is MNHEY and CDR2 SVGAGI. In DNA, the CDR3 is TGTGCCAGCAATTCAGGGGGGCCCGTGAATACGCAGTATTTT. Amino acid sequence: CASNSGGPVNTQYF.

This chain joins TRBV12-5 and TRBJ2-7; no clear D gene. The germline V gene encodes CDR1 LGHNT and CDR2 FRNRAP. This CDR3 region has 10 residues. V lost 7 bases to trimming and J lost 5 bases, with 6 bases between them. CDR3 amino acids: CASAFHEQYF. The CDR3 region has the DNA TGTGCTAGTGCGTTCCACGAGCAGTACTTC.

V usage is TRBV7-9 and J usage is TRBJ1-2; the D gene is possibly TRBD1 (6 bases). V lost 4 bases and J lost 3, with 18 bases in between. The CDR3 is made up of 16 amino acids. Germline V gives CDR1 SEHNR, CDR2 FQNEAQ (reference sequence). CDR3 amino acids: CASSSIPLQGDYGYTF. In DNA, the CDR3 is TGTGCCAGCAGCTCGATACCACTACAGGGTGACTATGGCTACACCTTC.

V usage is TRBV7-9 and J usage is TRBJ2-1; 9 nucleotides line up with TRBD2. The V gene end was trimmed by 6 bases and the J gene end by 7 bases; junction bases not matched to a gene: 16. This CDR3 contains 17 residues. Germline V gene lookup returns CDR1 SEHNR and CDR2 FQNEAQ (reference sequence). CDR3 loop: CASSNGRPGTSLNEQFF. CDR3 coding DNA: TGTGCCAGCAGTAACGGACGACCCGGGACTAGCCTTAATGAGCAGTTCTTC.

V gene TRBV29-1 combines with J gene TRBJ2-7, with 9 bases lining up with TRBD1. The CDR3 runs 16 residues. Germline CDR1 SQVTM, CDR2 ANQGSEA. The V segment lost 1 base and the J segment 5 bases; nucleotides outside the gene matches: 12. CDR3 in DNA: TGCAGCGTTGAAGGAGGTTGGGGACAGGGTAACGACGAGCAGTACTTC. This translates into CSVEGGWGQGNDEQYF.

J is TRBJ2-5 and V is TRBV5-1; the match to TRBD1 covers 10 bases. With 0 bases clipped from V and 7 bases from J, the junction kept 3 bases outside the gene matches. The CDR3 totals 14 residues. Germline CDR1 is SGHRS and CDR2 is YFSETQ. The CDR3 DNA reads TGCGCCAGCAGCTTGGGACAGGGGGCAGGGACCCAGTACTTC. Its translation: CASSLGQGAGTQYF.

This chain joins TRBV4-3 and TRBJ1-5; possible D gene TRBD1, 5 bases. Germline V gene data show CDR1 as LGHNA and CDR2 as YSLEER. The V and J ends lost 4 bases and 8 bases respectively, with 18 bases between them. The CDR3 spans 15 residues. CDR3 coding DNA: TGCGCCAGCAGCCCCTCACATCGGGGGTGGGAGCCCCAGCATTTT. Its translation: CASSPSHRGWEPQHF.

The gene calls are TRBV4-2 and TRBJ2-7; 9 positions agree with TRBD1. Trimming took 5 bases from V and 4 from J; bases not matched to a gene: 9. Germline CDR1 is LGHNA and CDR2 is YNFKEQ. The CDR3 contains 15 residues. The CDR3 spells CASSGRTGVDYEQYF. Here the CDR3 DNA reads TGTGCCAGCAGCGGGCGGACAGGGGTCGATTACGAGCAGTACTTC.

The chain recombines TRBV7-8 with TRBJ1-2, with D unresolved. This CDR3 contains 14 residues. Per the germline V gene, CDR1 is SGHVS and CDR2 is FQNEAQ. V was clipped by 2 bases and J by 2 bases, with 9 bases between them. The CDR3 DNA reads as TGTGCCAGCAGCTTAATTGGAGGGAACTATGGCTACACCTTC. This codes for CASSLIGGNYGYTF.

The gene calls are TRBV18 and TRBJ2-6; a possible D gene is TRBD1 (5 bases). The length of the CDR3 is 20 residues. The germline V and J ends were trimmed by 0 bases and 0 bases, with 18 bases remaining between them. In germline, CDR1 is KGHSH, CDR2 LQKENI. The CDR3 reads CASSPPGRQGLSSGANVLTF. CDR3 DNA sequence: TGTGCCAGCTCACCACCAGGACGGCAGGGCCTTTCCTCTGGGGCCAACGTCCTGACTTTC.

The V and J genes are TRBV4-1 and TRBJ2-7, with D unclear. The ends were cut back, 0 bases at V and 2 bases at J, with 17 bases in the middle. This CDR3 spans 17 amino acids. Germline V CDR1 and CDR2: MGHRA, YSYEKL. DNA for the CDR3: TGCGCCAGCAGCCAAGAATGGTTAGTCCAATCAACCTACGAGCAGTACTTC. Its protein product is CASSQEWLVQSTYEQYF.

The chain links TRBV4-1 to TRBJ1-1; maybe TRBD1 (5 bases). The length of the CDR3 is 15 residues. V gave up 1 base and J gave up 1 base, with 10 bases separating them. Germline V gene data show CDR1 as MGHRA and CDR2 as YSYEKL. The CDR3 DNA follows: TGCGCCAGCAGCCAAGTTGAAGGACAGAACACTGAAGCTTTCTTT. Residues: CASSQVEGQNTEAFF.

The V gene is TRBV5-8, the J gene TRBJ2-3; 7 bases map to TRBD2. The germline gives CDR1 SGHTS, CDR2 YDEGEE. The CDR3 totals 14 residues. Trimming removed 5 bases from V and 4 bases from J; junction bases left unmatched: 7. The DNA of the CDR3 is TGTGCCAGCAGAGCGGGGACTCAGGCAGATACGCAGTATTTT. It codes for CASRAGTQADTQYF.

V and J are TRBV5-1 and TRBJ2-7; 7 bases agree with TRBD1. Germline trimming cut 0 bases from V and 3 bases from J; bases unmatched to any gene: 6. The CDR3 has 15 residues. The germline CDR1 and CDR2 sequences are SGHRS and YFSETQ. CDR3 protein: CASSLGTGESYEQYF. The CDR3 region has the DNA TGCGCCAGCAGCTTGGGTACAGGGGAAAGCTACGAGCAGTACTTC.